This TCR beta chain was retrieved from a study of blood T cell repertoires in COVID-19. Germline V gene lookup returns CDR1 LNHDA and CDR2 SQIVND (reference sequence). Trimming took off 7 bases at V and 9 bases at J, with 22 bases between the two ends. This CDR3 is built from 15 residues. In the original processing: Amplification of reference gene primers was used by the study to estimate nucleated cell counts. Sequencing was performed with immunoSEQ multiplex PCR; in TCRdb, only in-frame clones are kept and a portion is missing. V, J and clone size derive from that table, while D and trimming were established from the DNA sequence. The sample shows roughly 71,000 clones, more than 80% of them seen only once.

The origin of this receptor is a man aged 25-45 years with acute or convalescent COVID-19. The sequenced material came from peripheral blood. The chain links TRBV19 to TRBJ2-1; a weak D match, TRBD1 (6 bases). The DNA for the CDR3 is TGTGCCAGTACCATGGGGAACTCCCGAGGGGGTGAGCAGTTCTTC. Translation gives CASTMGNSRGGEQFF.